These T cell receptor beta chains were read from a single sample in a study of cytomegalovirus exposure and HLA in healthy donors. The assay was immunoSEQ multiplex PCR, and TCRdb's table has in-frame clones only and misses some. The data hold about 130,000 clones, with approximately 79% observed a single time. The sequenced sample was PBMCs. The receptors were sampled from a man aged 18 to 35 in good health and CMV-seropositive. CDR3s include the opening cysteine and the closing phenylalanine or tryptophan. D genes are given only for firm matches. Only some rows state a clone size, as once, few, many or a class for expanded clones.

D gene: TRBD2; J gene: TRBJ2-1; clone size: .; V gene: TRBV28; CDR3 DNA: TGTGCCAGCAGTTTGGGACTAGCGGGAGGGCGGCAGTTCTTC; CDR3 protein: CASSLGLAGGRQFF
D gene: .; J gene: TRBJ2-3; clone size: .; V gene: TRBV5-1; CDR3 DNA: TGCGCCAGCAGCTTGGAGTATGGCATTCGCACAGATACGCAGTATTTT; CDR3 protein: CASSLEYGIRTDTQYF
D gene: TRBD1; J gene: TRBJ2-7; clone size: .; V gene: TRBV6-5; CDR3 DNA: TGTGCCAGCGGGGGACAGGGATACGAGCAGTACTTC; CDR3 protein: CASGGQGYEQYF
D gene: .; J gene: TRBJ1-2; clone size: .; V gene: TRBV11-2; CDR3 DNA: TGTGCCAGCAGCTTGAACGGGGATGGCTACACCTTC; CDR3 protein: CASSLNGDGYTF
D gene: .; J gene: TRBJ1-4; clone size: .; V gene: TRBV5-8; CDR3 DNA: TGTGCCAGCAGCGTCGGGACTGCAACTAATGAAAAACTGTTTTTT; CDR3 protein: CASSVGTATNEKLFF
D gene: TRBD1; J gene: TRBJ1-5; clone size: few; V gene: TRBV6-1; CDR3 DNA: TGTGCCAGCAGTGGGGGACAGGGGGCGCGGAGCAATCAGCCCCAGCATTTT; CDR3 protein: CASSGGQGARSNQPQHF
D gene: TRBD1; J gene: TRBJ1-1; clone size: .; V gene: TRBV5-1; CDR3 DNA: TGCGCCAGCAGCTGGACAGGGGATATCGCTTTCTTT; CDR3 protein: CASSWTGDIAFF
D gene: .; J gene: TRBJ2-7; clone size: .; V gene: TRBV9; CDR3 DNA: TGTGCCAGCAGCAACACCTACGAGCAGTACTTC; CDR3 protein: CASSNTYEQYF
D gene: .; J gene: TRBJ2-5; clone size: .; V gene: TRBV18; CDR3 DNA: TGTGCCAGCTCACCACTTCCTTCACGGGAAGAGACCCAGTACTTC; CDR3 protein: CASSPLPSREETQYF
D gene: TRBD2; J gene: TRBJ2-5; clone size: .; V gene: TRBV28; CDR3 DNA: TGTGCCAGCAGTTCCCCGGGAGGGGCTAGAAAGACCCAGTACTTC; CDR3 protein: CASSSPGGARKTQYF
D gene: .; J gene: TRBJ2-7; clone size: .; V gene: TRBV7-8; CDR3 DNA: TGTGCCAGCAGCTCCTACTACGAGCAGTACTTC; CDR3 protein: CASSSYYEQYF
D gene: TRBD1; J gene: TRBJ1-2; clone size: .; V gene: TRBV7-3; CDR3 DNA: TGTGCCAGCAGCTCAGGGACAGGGGGCGCCCGGTATGGCTACACCTTC; CDR3 protein: CASSSGTGGARYGYTF
D gene: .; J gene: TRBJ2-7; clone size: .; V gene: TRBV9; CDR3 DNA: TGTGCCAGCGCCCGGGACAACTACGAGCAGTACTTC; CDR3 protein: CASARDNYEQYF
D gene: TRBD1; J gene: TRBJ1-2; clone size: .; V gene: TRBV27; CDR3 DNA: TGTGCCAGCAGTTTATCCGGACAGGGTTACGGCTACACCTTC; CDR3 protein: CASSLSGQGYGYTF
D gene: TRBD1; J gene: TRBJ1-5; clone size: .; V gene: TRBV18; CDR3 DNA: TGTGCCAGCTCGGCCGGACAGGAGAAGGGGCCCCAGCATTTT; CDR3 protein: CASSAGQEKGPQHF
D gene: .; J gene: TRBJ1-5; clone size: few; V gene: TRBV19; CDR3 DNA: TGTGCCAGTACCAGCCACGGGGCACAGGGTGGTCAGCCCCAGCATTTT; CDR3 protein: CASTSHGAQGGQPQHF
D gene: TRBD1; J gene: TRBJ2-2; clone size: .; V gene: TRBV5-1; CDR3 DNA: TGCGCCAGCAGCCCCGGGACAGGGGGGAACACCGGGGAGCTGTTTTTT; CDR3 protein: CASSPGTGGNTGELFF
D gene: TRBD1; J gene: TRBJ2-7; clone size: .; V gene: TRBV7-2; CDR3 DNA: TGTGCCAGCAGCTTACCCGGGACAGGCGGGGAGCAGTACTTC; CDR3 protein: CASSLPGTGGEQYF
D gene: TRBD1; J gene: TRBJ1-4; clone size: .; V gene: TRBV5-8; CDR3 DNA: TGTGCCAGCAGCTCACAGGGGATGAGTAATGAAAAACTGTTTTTT; CDR3 protein: CASSSQGMSNEKLFF
D gene: .; J gene: TRBJ1-5; clone size: .; V gene: TRBV5-8; CDR3 DNA: TGTGCCAGCAGCCTACAGGGTTTTAGCAATCAGCCCCAGCATTTT; CDR3 protein: CASSLQGFSNQPQHF
D gene: .; J gene: TRBJ1-5; clone size: .; V gene: TRBV9; CDR3 DNA: TGTGCCAGCAGCGTAGAACCCTATAGCAATCAGCCCCAGCATTTT; CDR3 protein: CASSVEPYSNQPQHF
D gene: TRBD2; J gene: TRBJ2-1; clone size: .; V gene: TRBV4-1; CDR3 DNA: TGCGCCAGCAGCCGAGAGGGACTAGCGGGGGGGTACAATGAGCAGTTCTTC; CDR3 protein: CASSREGLAGGYNEQFF
D gene: .; J gene: TRBJ2-7; clone size: .; V gene: TRBV10-3; CDR3 DNA: TGTGCCATCAGTGAGTCAGGGGGGGTAAAGGGGTACGAGCAGTACTTC; CDR3 protein: CAISESGGVKGYEQYF
D gene: .; J gene: TRBJ2-4; clone size: few; V gene: TRBV11-2; CDR3 DNA: TGTGCCAGCAGCTTAGGGCGGGGAAACATTCAGTACTTC; CDR3 protein: CASSLGRGNIQYF
D gene: TRBD1; J gene: TRBJ2-5; clone size: few; V gene: TRBV28; CDR3 DNA: TGTGCCAGCCGGACAGGGTTGTGGGAGACCCAGTACTTC; CDR3 protein: CASRTGLWETQYF
D gene: .; J gene: TRBJ2-4; clone size: .; V gene: TRBV28; CDR3 DNA: TGTGCCAGCAACCTCGGACAGACAATTCCCCTAGCCAAAAACATTCAGTACTTC; CDR3 protein: CASNLGQTIPLAKNIQYF
D gene: .; J gene: TRBJ1-5; clone size: .; V gene: TRBV28; CDR3 DNA: TGTGCCAGCAGTTTAGGACAGAATCGAGTGGGGCAGCCCCAGCATTTT; CDR3 protein: CASSLGQNRVGQPQHF
D gene: TRBD2; J gene: TRBJ2-1; clone size: .; V gene: TRBV7-3; CDR3 DNA: TGTGCCAGCAGCTTAAAGGCTAGCGGAAGAGGAGAGCAGTTCTTC; CDR3 protein: CASSLKASGRGEQFF
D gene: TRBD2; J gene: TRBJ2-5; clone size: .; V gene: TRBV5-5; CDR3 DNA: TGTGCCAGCAGCATAGAAGGGAGGGGTGAGGAGACCCAGTACTTC; CDR3 protein: CASSIEGRGEETQYF
D gene: .; J gene: TRBJ2-1; clone size: .; V gene: TRBV6-6; CDR3 DNA: TGTGCCAGCAGTTACTCGGATGGGGGCCGTAGAAATGAGCAGTTCTTC; CDR3 protein: CASSYSDGGRRNEQFF
D gene: TRBD1; J gene: TRBJ2-7; clone size: .; V gene: TRBV5-8; CDR3 DNA: TGTGCCAGCAGCTTGCCGGGACAGGGTAACGAGCAGTACTTC; CDR3 protein: CASSLPGQGNEQYF
D gene: .; J gene: TRBJ2-7; clone size: .; V gene: TRBV6-5; CDR3 DNA: TGTGCCAGCAGTTATACACAGGACTACGAGCAGTACTTC; CDR3 protein: CASSYTQDYEQYF
D gene: .; J gene: TRBJ2-5; clone size: .; V gene: TRBV11-2; CDR3 DNA: TGTGCCAGCAGCTCCGAAGTTACAGTTAACCGAGAGACCCAGTACTTC; CDR3 protein: CASSSEVTVNRETQYF
D gene: .; J gene: TRBJ2-1; clone size: .; V gene: TRBV30; CDR3 DNA: TGTGCCTGGACTCTTGAGAGCTCCTACAATGAGCAGTTCTTC; CDR3 protein: CAWTLESSYNEQFF
D gene: TRBD2; J gene: TRBJ2-7; clone size: .; V gene: TRBV7-6; CDR3 DNA: TGTGCCAGCAGCTTATACGGGAGGATCGACGAGCAGTACTTC; CDR3 protein: CASSLYGRIDEQYF
D gene: TRBD1; J gene: TRBJ2-3; clone size: .; V gene: TRBV29-1; CDR3 DNA: TGCAGCGTTGACCGACAGGGGCTAGCAGATACGCAGTATTTT; CDR3 protein: CSVDRQGLADTQYF
D gene: .; J gene: TRBJ1-4; clone size: .; V gene: TRBV2; CDR3 DNA: TGTGCCAGCAGGAGGGAGTATGAAAAACTGTTTTTT; CDR3 protein: CASRREYEKLFF
D gene: .; J gene: TRBJ1-1; clone size: .; V gene: TRBV6-6; CDR3 DNA: TGTGCCAGCAGTTACGTCCTCGAAGCTTTCTTT; CDR3 protein: CASSYVLEAFF
D gene: TRBD1; J gene: TRBJ2-5; clone size: .; V gene: TRBV28; CDR3 DNA: TGTGCCGGCCGTCGTGGGACAGGGGGCGGAAGAGAGACCCAGTACTTC; CDR3 protein: CAGRRGTGGGRETQYF
D gene: TRBD1; J gene: TRBJ1-2; clone size: .; V gene: TRBV18; CDR3 DNA: TGTGCCAGCTCACCGGGACAGGGGAGCAACTATGGCTACACCTTC; CDR3 protein: CASSPGQGSNYGYTF
D gene: .; J gene: TRBJ2-7; clone size: .; V gene: TRBV27; CDR3 DNA: TGTGCCAGCAGTTTGGGACAAACCTACGAGCAGTACTTC; CDR3 protein: CASSLGQTYEQYF
D gene: .; J gene: TRBJ1-1; clone size: once; V gene: TRBV28; CDR3 DNA: TGTGCCAGCAGTTTACCCCAGGGTGTGGGCGCTGAAGCTTTCTTT; CDR3 protein: CASSLPQGVGAEAFF
D gene: .; J gene: TRBJ2-2; clone size: once; V gene: TRBV5-1; CDR3 DNA: TGCGCCAGCAGCTCCTTGGCGGGTCAGGGGGGGCTGTTTTTT; CDR3 protein: CASSSLAGQGGLFF
D gene: .; J gene: TRBJ2-5; clone size: .; V gene: TRBV5-4; CDR3 DNA: TGTGCCAGCAGCTTGAGGAGGGCATTCAAAGGGGAGACCCAGTACTTC; CDR3 protein: CASSLRRAFKGETQYF
D gene: TRBD2; J gene: TRBJ2-7; clone size: .; V gene: TRBV19; CDR3 DNA: TGTGCCAGTAGATTTAGCGGGAGCTCCTACGAGCAGTACTTC; CDR3 protein: CASRFSGSSYEQYF
D gene: TRBD1; J gene: TRBJ1-1; clone size: .; V gene: TRBV10-3; CDR3 DNA: TGTGCCATCAACCGACAGGGTAGGGGGACAGGCACTGAAGCTTTCTTT; CDR3 protein: CAINRQGRGTGTEAFF
D gene: TRBD2; J gene: TRBJ2-3; clone size: .; V gene: TRBV11-2; CDR3 DNA: TGTGCCAGCAGCTTAGCTAGCGGGGGGGCAGATACGCAGTATTTT; CDR3 protein: CASSLASGGADTQYF
D gene: .; J gene: TRBJ2-3; clone size: .; V gene: TRBV4-1; CDR3 DNA: TGCGCCAGCAGCCAAGATTACAGACACACAGATACGCAGTATTTT; CDR3 protein: CASSQDYRHTDTQYF
D gene: TRBD1; J gene: TRBJ1-2; clone size: once; V gene: TRBV6-4; CDR3 DNA: TGTGCCAGCAGCCCAGGGGGCTCTGGTGGCTACACCTTC; CDR3 protein: CASSPGGSGGYTF
D gene: TRBD1; J gene: TRBJ1-2; clone size: .; V gene: TRBV27; CDR3 DNA: TGTGCCAGCAGTTTGGGGCCGGCGACAGGGGCCGCTAATGGCTACACCTTC; CDR3 protein: CASSLGPATGAANGYTF
D gene: .; J gene: TRBJ2-1; clone size: .; V gene: TRBV12-5; CDR3 DNA: TGTGCTAGTGGTTCCGGGGTTTACAATGAGCAGTTCTTC; CDR3 protein: CASGSGVYNEQFF
D gene: TRBD2; J gene: TRBJ2-7; clone size: .; V gene: TRBV11-2; CDR3 DNA: TGTGCCAGCAGCTTCACTAGCGGGGACTACGAGCAGTACTTC; CDR3 protein: CASSFTSGDYEQYF
D gene: TRBD1; J gene: TRBJ2-3; clone size: .; V gene: TRBV9; CDR3 DNA: TGTGCCAGCAGCGCTTCCGGGACAGGGGGAGATACGCAGTATTTT; CDR3 protein: CASSASGTGGDTQYF
D gene: .; J gene: TRBJ1-5; clone size: .; V gene: TRBV7-9; CDR3 DNA: TGTGCCAGCAGCTCCCAGGGTGGGCAATCGCCCCAGCATTTT; CDR3 protein: CASSSQGGQSPQHF
D gene: .; J gene: TRBJ1-1; clone size: .; V gene: TRBV20-1; CDR3 DNA: TGCAGTGCTAGCTTTCGGTTTGGAGCTTTCTTT; CDR3 protein: CSASFRFGAFF
D gene: TRBD1; J gene: TRBJ1-5; clone size: few; V gene: TRBV19; CDR3 DNA: TGTGCCAGTAGTCCCGAGGGGGCGAGCAATCAGCCCCAGCATTTT; CDR3 protein: CASSPEGASNQPQHF
D gene: TRBD1; J gene: TRBJ2-7; clone size: .; V gene: TRBV28; CDR3 DNA: TGTGCCAGCAGTGCCCCCGCCGGGACAGGGCTCCACGAGCAGTACTTC; CDR3 protein: CASSAPAGTGLHEQYF
D gene: .; J gene: TRBJ1-3; clone size: .; V gene: TRBV5-4; CDR3 DNA: TGTGCCAGCAGCTTGGACACAAGCTCTGGAAACACCATATATTTT; CDR3 protein: CASSLDTSSGNTIYF
D gene: .; J gene: TRBJ1-2; clone size: few; V gene: TRBV7-2; CDR3 DNA: TGTGCCAGCAGCTTAGCGCCCCCTTTGACAGGCATCTATGGCTACACCTTC; CDR3 protein: CASSLAPPLTGIYGYTF